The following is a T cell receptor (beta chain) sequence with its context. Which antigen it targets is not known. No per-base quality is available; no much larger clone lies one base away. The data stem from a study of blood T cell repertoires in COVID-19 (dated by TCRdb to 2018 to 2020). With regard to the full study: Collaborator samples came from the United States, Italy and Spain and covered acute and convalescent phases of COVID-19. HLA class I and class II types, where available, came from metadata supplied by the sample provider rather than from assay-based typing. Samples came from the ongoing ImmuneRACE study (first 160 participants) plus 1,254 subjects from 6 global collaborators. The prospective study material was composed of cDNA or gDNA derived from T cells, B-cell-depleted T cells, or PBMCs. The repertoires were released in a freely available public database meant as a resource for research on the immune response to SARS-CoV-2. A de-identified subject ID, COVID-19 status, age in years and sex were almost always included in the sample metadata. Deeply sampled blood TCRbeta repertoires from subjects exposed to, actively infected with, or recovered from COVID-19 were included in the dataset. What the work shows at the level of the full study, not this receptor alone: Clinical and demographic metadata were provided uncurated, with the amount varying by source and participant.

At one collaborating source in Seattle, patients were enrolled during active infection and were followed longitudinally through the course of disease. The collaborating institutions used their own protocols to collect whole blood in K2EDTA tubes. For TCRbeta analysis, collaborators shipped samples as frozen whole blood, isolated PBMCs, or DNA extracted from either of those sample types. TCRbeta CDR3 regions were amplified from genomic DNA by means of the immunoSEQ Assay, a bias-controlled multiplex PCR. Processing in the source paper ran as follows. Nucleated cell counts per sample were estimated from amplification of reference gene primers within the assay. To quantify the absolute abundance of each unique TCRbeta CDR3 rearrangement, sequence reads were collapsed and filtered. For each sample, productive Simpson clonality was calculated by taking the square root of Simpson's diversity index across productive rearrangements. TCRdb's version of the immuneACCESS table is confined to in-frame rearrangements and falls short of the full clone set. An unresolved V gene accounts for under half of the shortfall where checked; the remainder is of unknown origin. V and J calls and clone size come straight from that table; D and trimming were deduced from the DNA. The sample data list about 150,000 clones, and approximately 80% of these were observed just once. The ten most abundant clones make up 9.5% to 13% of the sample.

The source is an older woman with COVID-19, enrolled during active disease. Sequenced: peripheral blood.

The bases are TGTGCCAGCTCACCCTCGGACAGAAGAGACACCATATATTTT. Translated, this gives CASSPSDRRDTIYF. The chain was built from TRBV18 and TRBJ1-3; the D gene is perhaps TRBD1, on 6 matching bases. Trimming at the junction amounts to 3 bases on V and 8 bases on J, and the germline ends lie 14 bases apart. Per the germline V gene, KGHSH is the CDR1 and LQKENI is the CDR2. Including cysteine and phenylalanine, the CDR3 has 14 amino acids. Only the CDR3 part of the read is kept: 42 bases, read in frame from the first base. Here the CDR3 is joined to the reference TRBV18 and TRBJ1-3 genes, and the full variable domain is: NAGVMQNPRHLVRRRGQEARLRCSPMKGHSHVYWYRQLPEEGLKFMVYLQKENIIDESGMPKERFSAEFPKEGPSILRIQQVVRGDSAAYFCASSPSDRRDTIYFGEGSWLTVV.